Sequencing of this T cell receptor beta chain was carried out in a study of memory CD4+ T cells and cytomegalovirus serostatus. Overall study results and limits: Repertoires predicted CMV serostatus with median bootstrapped AUC of 0.95.

The sort gate was single viable CD3+CD4+CD8-CD45RO+ cells for memory CD4+ T cells. About this clone: Antigen: not known.

The repertoire was sequenced with immunoSEQ multiplex PCR; TCRdb's copy has only in-frame clones and lacks some. The data hold about 58,000 clones, with about four fifths observed a single time. CDR3 length: 13 amino acids. V dropped 6 bases and J dropped 3 bases, with 9 bases sitting between them. CDR1 and CDR2 (germline): MDHEN, SYDVKM. The sequencing sample was made of memory CD4+ T cells from blood. This receptor was obtained from an adult in good health and CMV-seronegative. Some clones in this sample may be carry-over from other donors' samples. The gene calls are TRBV28 and TRBJ1-3; tentatively, D is TRBD1 (5 bases). This CDR3 is CASRGGIGNTIYF. CDR3 DNA sequence: TGTGCCAGCAGGGGGGGTATTGGAAACACCATATATTTT.